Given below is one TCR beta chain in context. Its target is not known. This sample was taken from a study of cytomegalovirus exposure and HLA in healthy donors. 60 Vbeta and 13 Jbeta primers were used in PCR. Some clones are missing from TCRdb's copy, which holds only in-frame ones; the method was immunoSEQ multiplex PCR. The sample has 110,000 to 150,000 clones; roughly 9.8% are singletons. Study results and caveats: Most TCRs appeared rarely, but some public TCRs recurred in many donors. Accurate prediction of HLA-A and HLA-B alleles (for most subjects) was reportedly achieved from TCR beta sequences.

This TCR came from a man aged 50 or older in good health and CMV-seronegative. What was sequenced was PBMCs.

In DNA, the CDR3 is TGTGCCAGCAGCGTAGATCCAGGACAAGAGACCCAGTACTTC. It is translated as CASSVDPGQETQYF. The V call is TRBV9, the J call TRBJ2-5; D remains unclear. Germline V gene data show CDR1 as SGDLS and CDR2 as YYNGEE. Trimming removed 0 bases from V and 2 bases from J, with 8 bases in between. The CDR3 runs to 14 residues.